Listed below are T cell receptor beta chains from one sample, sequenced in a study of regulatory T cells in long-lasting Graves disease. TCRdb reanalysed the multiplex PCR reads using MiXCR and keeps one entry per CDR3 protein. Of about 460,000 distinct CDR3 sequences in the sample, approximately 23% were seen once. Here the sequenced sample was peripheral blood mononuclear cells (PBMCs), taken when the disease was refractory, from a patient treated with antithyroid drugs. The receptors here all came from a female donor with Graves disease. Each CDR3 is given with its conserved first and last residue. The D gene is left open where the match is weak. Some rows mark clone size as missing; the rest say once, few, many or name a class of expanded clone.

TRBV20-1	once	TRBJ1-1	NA	CSASPGGGVDEAFF
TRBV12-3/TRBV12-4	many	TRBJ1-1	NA	CASSFSPMNTEAFF
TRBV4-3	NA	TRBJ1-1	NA	CASSQKIQVATEAFF
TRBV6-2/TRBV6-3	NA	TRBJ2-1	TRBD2	CASSSPTGTSGFNEQFF
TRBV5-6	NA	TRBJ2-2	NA	CASTWGRPNTGELFF
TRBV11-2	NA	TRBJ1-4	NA	CASSPGSWANEKLSF
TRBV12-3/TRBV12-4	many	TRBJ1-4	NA	CASSSGGYSGRLSEKLFF
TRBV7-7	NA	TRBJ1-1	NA	CASGPMANTEAFF
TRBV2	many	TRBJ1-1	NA	CASSVDGWDTEAFF
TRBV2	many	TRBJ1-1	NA	CASSPRPPGAMNTEAFF
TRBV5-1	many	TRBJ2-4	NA	CASSSGQNIQYF
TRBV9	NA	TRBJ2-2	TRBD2	CASKSGGGTGELFF
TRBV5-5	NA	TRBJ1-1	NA	CASSLQGRGTEAFF
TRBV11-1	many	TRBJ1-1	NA	CASSHLRGNTEAFF
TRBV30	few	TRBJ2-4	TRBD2	CAWQTSGRNIQYF
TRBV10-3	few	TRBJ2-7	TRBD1	CAISYPRRPRTGTRVGPSYEQYF
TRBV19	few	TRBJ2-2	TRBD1	CASRPDRGTGELFF
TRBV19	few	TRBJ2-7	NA	CASSIAGGPNEQYF
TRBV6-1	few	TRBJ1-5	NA	CASGRDKSNQPQHF
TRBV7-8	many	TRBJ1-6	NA	CASSQPRFNSPLHF
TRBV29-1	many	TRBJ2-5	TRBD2	CSASGLAGEFQETQYF
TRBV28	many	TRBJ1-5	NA	CASSQANHQPQHF
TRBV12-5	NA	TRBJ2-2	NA	CATWGRTNTGELFF
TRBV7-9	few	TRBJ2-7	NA	CASSLVSGSGGISYEQYF
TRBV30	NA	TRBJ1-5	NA	CAWSAAVDQPQHF
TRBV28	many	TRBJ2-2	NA	CASSPYSTGELFF
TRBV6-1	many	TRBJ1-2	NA	CASSPGFHGYTF
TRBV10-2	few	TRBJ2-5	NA	CASSENNEETQYF
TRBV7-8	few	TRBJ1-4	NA	CASSSSTTNEKLFF
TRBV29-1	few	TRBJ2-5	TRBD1	CSVVGTGGRETQYF
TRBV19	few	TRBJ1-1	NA	CASSIEGSEAFF
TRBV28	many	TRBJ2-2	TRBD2	CATQVVPGTSGGGNTGELFF
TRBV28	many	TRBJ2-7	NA	CASLDSTYEQYF
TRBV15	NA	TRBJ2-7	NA	CATSRSQGDEQYF
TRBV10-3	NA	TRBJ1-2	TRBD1	CAIRWNRGRAGGYTF
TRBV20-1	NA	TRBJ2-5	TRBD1	CSAQTPGQGDGEQYF
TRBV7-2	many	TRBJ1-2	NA	CASSLAGSPSRGYTF